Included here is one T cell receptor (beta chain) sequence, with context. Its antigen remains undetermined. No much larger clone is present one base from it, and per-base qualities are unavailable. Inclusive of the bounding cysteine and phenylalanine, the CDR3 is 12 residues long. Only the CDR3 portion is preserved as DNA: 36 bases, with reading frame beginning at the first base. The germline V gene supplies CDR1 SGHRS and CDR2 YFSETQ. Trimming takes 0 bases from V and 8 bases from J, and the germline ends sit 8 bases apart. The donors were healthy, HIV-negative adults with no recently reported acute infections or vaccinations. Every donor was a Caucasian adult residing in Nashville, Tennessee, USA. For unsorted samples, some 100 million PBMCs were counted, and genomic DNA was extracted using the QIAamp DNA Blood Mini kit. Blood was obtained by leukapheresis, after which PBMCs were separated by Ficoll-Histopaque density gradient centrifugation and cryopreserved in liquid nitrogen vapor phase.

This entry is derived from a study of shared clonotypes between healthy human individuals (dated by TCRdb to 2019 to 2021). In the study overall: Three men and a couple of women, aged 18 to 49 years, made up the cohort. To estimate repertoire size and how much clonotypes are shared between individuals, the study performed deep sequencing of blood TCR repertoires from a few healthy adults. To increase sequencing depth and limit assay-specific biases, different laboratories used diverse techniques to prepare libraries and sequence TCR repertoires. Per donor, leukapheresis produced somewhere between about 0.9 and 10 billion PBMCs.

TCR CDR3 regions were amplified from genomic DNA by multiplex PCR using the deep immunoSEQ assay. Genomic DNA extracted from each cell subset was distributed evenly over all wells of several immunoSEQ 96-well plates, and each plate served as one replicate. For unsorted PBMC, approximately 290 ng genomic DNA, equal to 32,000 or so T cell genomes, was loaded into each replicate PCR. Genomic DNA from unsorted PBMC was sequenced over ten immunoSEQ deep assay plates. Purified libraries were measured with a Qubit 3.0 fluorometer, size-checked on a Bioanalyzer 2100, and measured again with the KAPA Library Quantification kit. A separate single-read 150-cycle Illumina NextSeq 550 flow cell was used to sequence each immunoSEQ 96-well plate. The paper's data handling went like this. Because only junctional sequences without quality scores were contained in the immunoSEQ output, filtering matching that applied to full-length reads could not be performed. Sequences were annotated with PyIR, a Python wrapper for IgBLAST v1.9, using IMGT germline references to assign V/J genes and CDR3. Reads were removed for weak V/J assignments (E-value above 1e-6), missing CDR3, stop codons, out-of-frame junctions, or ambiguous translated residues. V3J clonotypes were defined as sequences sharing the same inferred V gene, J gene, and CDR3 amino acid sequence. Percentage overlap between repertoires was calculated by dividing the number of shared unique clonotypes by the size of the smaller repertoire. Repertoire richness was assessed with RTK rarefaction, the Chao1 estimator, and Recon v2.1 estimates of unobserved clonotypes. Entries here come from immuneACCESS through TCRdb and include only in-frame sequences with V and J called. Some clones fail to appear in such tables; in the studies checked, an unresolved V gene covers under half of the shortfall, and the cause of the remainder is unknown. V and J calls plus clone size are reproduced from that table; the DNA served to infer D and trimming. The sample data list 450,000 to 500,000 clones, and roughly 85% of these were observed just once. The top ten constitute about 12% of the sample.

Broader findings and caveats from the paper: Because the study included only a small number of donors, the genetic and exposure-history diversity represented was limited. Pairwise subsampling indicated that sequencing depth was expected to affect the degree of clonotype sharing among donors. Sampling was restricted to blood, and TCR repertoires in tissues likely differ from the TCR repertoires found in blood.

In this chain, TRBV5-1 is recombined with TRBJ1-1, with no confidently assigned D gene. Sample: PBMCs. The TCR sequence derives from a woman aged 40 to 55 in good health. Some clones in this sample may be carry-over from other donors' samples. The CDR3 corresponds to CASSLGKDEAFF. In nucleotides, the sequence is TGCGCCAGCAGCTTGGGGAAGGACGAAGCTTTCTTT.